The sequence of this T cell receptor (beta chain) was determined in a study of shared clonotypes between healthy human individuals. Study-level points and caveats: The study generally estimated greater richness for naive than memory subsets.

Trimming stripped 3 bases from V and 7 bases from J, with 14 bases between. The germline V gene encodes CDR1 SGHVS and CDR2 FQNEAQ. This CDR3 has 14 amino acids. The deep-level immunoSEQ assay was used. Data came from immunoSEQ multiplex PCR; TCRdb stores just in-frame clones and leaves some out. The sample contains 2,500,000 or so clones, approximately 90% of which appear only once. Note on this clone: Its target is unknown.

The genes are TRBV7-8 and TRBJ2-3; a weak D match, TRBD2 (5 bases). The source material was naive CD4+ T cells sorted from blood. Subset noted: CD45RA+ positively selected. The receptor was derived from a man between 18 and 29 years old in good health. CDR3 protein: CASSFLTGLNTQYF. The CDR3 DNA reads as TGTGCCAGCAGCTTCTTAACTGGACTTAATACGCAGTATTTT.